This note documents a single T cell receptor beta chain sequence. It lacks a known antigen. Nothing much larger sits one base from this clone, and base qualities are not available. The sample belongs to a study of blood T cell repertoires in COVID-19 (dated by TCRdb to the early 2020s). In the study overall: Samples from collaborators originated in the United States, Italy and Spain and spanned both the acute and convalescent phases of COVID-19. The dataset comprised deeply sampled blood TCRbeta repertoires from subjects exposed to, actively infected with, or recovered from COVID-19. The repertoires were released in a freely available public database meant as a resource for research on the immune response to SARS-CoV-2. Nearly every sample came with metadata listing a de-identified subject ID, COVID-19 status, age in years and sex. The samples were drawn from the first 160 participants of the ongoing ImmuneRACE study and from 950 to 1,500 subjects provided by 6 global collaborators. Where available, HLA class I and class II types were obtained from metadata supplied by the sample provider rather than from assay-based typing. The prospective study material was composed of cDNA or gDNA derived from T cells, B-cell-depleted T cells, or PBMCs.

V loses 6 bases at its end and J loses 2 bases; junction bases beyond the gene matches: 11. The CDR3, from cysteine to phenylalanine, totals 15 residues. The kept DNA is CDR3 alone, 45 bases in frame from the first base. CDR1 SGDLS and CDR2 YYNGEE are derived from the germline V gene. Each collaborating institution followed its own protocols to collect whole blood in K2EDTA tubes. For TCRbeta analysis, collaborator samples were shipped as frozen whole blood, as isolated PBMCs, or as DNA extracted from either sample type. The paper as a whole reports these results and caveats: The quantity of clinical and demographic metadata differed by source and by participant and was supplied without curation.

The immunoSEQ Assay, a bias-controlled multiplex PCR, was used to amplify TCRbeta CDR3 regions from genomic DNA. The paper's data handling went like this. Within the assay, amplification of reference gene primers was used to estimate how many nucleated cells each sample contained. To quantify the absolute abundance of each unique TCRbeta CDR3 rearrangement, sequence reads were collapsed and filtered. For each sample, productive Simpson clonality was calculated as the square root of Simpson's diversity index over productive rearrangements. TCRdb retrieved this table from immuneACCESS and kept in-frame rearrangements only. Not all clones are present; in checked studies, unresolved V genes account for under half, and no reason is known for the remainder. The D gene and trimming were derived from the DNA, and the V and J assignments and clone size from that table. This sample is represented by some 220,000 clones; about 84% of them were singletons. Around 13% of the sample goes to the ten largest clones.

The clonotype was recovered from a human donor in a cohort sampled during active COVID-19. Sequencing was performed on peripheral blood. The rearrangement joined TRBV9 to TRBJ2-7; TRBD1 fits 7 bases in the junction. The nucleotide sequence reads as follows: TGTGCCAGCATCCTCCGGGACAGCTTAACCTACGAGCAGTACTTC. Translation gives CASILRDSLTYEQYF.